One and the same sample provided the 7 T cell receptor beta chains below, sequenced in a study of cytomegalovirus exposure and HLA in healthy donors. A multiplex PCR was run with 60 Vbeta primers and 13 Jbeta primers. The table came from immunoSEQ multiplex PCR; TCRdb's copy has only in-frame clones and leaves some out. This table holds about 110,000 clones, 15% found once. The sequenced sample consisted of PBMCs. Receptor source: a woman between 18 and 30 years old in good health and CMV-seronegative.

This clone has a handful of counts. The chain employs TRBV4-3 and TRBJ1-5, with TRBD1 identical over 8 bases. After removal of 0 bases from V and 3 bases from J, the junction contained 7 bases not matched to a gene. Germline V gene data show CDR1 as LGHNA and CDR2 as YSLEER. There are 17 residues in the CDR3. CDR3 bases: TGCGCCAGCAGCCAAGATGCCGGGACAGGAGTCAATCAGCCCCAGCATTTT. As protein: CASSQDAGTGVNQPQHF.

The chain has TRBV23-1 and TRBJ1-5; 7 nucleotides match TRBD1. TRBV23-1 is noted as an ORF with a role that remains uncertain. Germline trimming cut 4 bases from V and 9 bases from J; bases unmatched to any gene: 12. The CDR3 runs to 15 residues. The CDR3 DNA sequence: TGCGCCAGCAGTCCTGCCGACAGGGATTGCTGGCCCCAGCATTTT. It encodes CASSPADRDCWPQHF.

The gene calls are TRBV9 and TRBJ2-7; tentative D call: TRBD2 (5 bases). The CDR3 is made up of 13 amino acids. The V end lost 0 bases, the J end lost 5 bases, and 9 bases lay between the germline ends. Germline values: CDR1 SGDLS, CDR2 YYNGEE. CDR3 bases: TGTGCCAGCAGCGTAGGGCTAGCCAACGAGCAGTACTTC. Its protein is CASSVGLANEQYF.

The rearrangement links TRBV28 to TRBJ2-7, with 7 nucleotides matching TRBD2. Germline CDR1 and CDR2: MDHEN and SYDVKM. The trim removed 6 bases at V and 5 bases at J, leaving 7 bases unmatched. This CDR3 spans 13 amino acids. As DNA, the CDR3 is TGTGCCAGCAGGGGAGGGGTCGTGAACGAGCAGTACTTC. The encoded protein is CASRGGVVNEQYF.

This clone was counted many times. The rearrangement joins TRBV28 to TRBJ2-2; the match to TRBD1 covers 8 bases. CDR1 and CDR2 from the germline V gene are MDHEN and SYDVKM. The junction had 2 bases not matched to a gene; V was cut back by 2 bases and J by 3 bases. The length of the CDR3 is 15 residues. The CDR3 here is CASSLLDRDTGELFF. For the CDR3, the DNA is TGTGCCAGCAGTTTACTGGACAGGGACACCGGGGAGCTGTTTTTT.

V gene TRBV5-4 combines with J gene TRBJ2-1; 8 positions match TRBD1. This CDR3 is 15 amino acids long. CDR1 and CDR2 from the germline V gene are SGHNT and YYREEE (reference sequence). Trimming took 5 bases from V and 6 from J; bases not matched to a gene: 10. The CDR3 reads CASSPPGQVFNEQFF. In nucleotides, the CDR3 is TGTGCCAGCAGTCCCCCGGGACAGGTTTTCAATGAGCAGTTCTTC. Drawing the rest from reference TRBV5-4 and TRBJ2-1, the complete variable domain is ETGVTQSPTHLIKTRGQQVTLRCSSQSGHNTVSWYQQALGQGPQFIFQYYREEENGRGNFPPRFSGLQFPNYSSELNVNALELDDSALYLCASSPPGQVFNEQFFGPGTRLTVL.

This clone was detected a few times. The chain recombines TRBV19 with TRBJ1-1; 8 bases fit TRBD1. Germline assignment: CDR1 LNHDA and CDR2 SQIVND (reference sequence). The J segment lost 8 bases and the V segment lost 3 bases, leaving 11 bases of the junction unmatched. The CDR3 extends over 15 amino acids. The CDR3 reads CASSIPRQGLGEAFF. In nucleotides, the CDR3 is TGTGCCAGTAGTATCCCCCGACAGGGGCTGGGGGAAGCTTTCTTT.